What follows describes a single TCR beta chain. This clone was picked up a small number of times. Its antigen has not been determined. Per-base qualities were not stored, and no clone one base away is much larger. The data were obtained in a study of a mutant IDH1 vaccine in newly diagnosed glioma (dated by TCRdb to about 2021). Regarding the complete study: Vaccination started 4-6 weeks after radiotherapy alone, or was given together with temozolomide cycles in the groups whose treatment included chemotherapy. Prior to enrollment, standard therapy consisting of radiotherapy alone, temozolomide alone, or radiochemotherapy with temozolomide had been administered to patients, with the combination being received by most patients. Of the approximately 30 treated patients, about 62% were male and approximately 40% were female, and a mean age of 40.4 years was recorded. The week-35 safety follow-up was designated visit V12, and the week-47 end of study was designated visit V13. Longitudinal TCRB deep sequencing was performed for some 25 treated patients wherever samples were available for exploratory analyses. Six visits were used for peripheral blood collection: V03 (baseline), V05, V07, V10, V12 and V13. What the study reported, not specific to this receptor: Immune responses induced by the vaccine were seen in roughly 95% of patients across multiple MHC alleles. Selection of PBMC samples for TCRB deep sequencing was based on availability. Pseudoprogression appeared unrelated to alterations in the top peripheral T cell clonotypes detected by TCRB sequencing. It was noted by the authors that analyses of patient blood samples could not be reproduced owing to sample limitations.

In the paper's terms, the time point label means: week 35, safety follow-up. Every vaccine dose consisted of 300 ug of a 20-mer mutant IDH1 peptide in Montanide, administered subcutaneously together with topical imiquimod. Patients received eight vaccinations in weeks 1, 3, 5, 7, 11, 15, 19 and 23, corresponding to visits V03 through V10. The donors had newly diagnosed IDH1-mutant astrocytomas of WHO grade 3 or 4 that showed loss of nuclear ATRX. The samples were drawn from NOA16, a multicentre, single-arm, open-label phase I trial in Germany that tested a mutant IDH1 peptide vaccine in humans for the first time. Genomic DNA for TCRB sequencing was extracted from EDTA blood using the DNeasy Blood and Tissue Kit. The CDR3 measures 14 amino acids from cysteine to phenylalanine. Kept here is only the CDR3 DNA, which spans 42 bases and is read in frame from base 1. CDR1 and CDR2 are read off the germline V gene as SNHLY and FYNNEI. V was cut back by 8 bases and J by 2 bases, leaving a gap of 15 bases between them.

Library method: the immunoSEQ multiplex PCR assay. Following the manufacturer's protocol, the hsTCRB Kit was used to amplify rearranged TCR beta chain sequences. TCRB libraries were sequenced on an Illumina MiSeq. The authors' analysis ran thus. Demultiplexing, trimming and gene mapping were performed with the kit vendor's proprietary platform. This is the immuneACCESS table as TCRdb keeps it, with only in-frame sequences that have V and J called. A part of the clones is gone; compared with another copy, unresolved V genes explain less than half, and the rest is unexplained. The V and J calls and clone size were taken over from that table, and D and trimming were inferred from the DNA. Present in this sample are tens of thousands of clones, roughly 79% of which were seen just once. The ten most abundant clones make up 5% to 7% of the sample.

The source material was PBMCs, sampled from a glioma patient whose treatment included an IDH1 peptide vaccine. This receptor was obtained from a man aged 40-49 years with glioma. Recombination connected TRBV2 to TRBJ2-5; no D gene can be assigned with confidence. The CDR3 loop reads CASEPGQRQETQYF. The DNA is TGTGCCAGCGAGCCGGGTCAAAGGCAAGAGACCCAGTACTTC.